These 9 T cell receptor beta chains share one sample of origin, sequenced in a study of shared clonotypes between healthy human individuals. Using immunoSEQ multiplex PCR, the repertoire was profiled, and TCRdb retains in-frame clones only, with some absent. The sample consists of 1 million to 1.2 million clones, 60% to 80% of them appearing once. Sample: memory CD4+ T cells from PBMCs. Subset indicated: CD45RA-negative fraction. These receptors originate from a man aged 18 to 30 in good health. Some clones in this sample may be carry-over from other donors' samples.

The V gene is TRBV5-1, the J gene TRBJ1-1, with D uncertain. The germline V gene encodes CDR1 SGHRS and CDR2 YFSETQ. There are 14 residues in the CDR3. Trimming removed 0 bases at V and 6 bases at J, with 12 bases between. In DNA, the CDR3 is TGCGCCAGCAGCTTGGGAATCACGGAATCTGAAGCTTTCTTT. This encodes CASSLGITESEAFF. Variable domain in full (rest from reference TRBV5-1 and TRBJ1-1): KAGVTQTPRYLIKTRGQQVTLSCSPISGHRSVSWYQQTPGQGLQFLFEYFSETQRNKGNFPGRFSGRQFSNSRSEMNVSTLELGDSALYLCASSLGITESEAFFGQGTRLTVV.

The chain recombines TRBV4-3 with TRBJ2-7, with 10 bases identical to TRBD2. The CDR3 spans 15 residues. Germline values: CDR1 LGHNA, CDR2 YSLEER. Losses at the gene ends were 4 bases for V and 4 bases for J; bases not matched to a gene: 7. The CDR3 here is CASSPWTSGTYEQYF. The CDR3 DNA reads as TGCGCCAGCAGCCCCTGGACTAGCGGAACATACGAGCAGTACTTC.

A remark on this clone: Other DNA variants within this sample encode the same CDR3. The chain uses TRBV28 and TRBJ1-5; D gene ambiguous. Trimming stripped 7 bases from V and 0 bases from J, with 4 bases between. Germline V gives CDR1 MDHEN, CDR2 SYDVKM. CDR3 size: 12 residues. In nucleotides, the CDR3 is TGTGCCAGCAAGACTAGCAATCAGCCCCAGCATTTT. Its protein product is CASKTSNQPQHF.

The CDR3 is CASSAQQGFAEAFF. The DNA for the CDR3 is TGCGCCAGCAGCGCACAACAGGGTTTTGCTGAAGCTTTCTTT. The chain has TRBV5-1 and TRBJ1-1, with a tentative D call TRBD1 (6 bases). The CDR3 totals 14 residues. V was trimmed by 4 bases and J by 6 bases, leaving 16 bases between them. Germline V gene data show CDR1 as SGHRS and CDR2 as YFSETQ.

The genes are TRBV9 and TRBJ2-2; TRBD1 matches at 7 bases. Germline V lookup: CDR1 SGDLS, CDR2 YYNGEE. V lost 4 bases to trimming and J lost 3 bases; unmatched junction nucleotides: 15. The CDR3 totals 18 residues. CDR3 sequence (DNA): TGTGCCAGCAGCCCCCGTTTGGGCAGGGGGTCGTACACCGGGGAGCTGTTTTTT. It encodes CASSPRLGRGSYTGELFF.

The gene calls are TRBV5-6 and TRBJ1-2; D unresolved. From germline, CDR1 is SGHDT and CDR2 YYEEEE. Trimming cost V 4 bases and J 4 bases, with 14 bases left between them. CDR3 length: 14 amino acids. CDR3 coding DNA: TGTGCCAGCAGCCTGGACCCCTTAGCCTATGGCTACACCTTC. Its protein product is CASSLDPLAYGYTF.

In its sample, this clone was seen a few times. The chain couples TRBV18 to TRBJ2-1, with D unresolved. Looked up from germline, CDR1 is KGHSH and CDR2 is LQKENI. The CDR3 is 13 residues long. Trimming removed 2 bases at V and 6 bases at J, with 8 bases between. CDR3 amino acids: CASSPSSSNEQFF. CDR3 nucleotides: TGTGCCAGCTCACCATCCAGCTCCAATGAGCAGTTCTTC.

This chain connects TRBV6-5 to TRBJ2-1; no definite D call. The germline V gene encodes CDR1 MNHEY and CDR2 SVGAGI. This CDR3 spans 15 amino acids. The V end lost 5 bases, the J end lost 4 bases, and 15 bases lay between the germline ends. The CDR3 DNA reads as TGTGCCAGCAGTCGATCTCTAGGATCTTACAATGAGCAGTTCTTC. Translating gives CASSRSLGSYNEQFF.

This clone has a handful of counts. Other DNA sequences within the sample encode an identical CDR3. V is TRBV29-1 and J is TRBJ1-1; tentative D call: TRBD1 (5 bases). Trimming stripped 3 bases from V and 6 bases from J, with 14 bases between. CDR1 is SQVTM and CDR2 is ANQGSEA in the germline V gene. CDR3 size: 13 residues. CDR3 loop: CSVEWGTVAEAFF. The CDR3 nucleotides read TGCAGCGTTGAGTGGGGGACCGTCGCTGAAGCTTTCTTT.